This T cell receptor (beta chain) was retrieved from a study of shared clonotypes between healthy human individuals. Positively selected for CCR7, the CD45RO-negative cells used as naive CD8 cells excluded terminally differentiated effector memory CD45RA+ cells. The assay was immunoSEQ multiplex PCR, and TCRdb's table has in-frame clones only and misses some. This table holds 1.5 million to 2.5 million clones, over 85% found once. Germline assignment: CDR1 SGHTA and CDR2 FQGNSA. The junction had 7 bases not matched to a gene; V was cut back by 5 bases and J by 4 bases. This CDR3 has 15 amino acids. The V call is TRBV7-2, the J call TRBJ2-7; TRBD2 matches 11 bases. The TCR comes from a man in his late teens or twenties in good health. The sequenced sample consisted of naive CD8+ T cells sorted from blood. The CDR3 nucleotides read TGTGCCAGCAGCCTGACTAGCGGGGCCCGTTACGAGCAGTACTTC. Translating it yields CASSLTSGARYEQYF.